A single sample is the source of the 8 T cell receptor beta chains below, sequenced in a study. Treg sorting used a CD4+CD25+CD127-/low gate. TCRdb recomputed calls from the 5' RACE reads with MiXCR, one row per CDR3 protein. Of about 40,000 distinct CDR3 sequences detected, over 20% appear once; the ten largest clones hold 3.5% to 4.5%. The sequenced sample was Tregs sorted from a lymph node. These receptors were collected from a female donor with breast cancer.

This clonotype was detected only a few times. This sequence joins TRBV3-1 and TRBJ2-7, with a weak D call TRBD2 (6 bases). The V end lost 4 bases, the J end lost 1 base, and 17 bases lay between the germline ends. This CDR3 contains 16 residues. CDR1 is LGHDT and CDR2 is YNNKEL in the germline V gene (reference sequence). The CDR3 nucleotides read TGTGCCAGCAGCCCAGGTCCGGGAGTATGGTCCTACGAGCAGTACTTC. Protein sequence: CASSPGPGVWSYEQYF.

A note on this clonotype: A much larger clone differs from this one at a single base, so this may be a read error. The V gene is TRBV3-1, the J gene TRBJ2-3; a weak D match, TRBD2 (6 bases). Germline loops: CDR1 LGHDT, CDR2 YNNKEL (reference sequence). This CDR3 contains 14 residues. V was pared by 5 bases and J by 2 bases, with 11 bases between. The DNA of the CDR3 is TGTGCCAGCAGCATGACTAGTAACACAGATACGCAGTATTTT. This codes for CASSMTSNTDTQYF.

Details on this clonotype: A much larger clone is a single base away; this may be a read error. CDR3 in DNA: TGTGCCAGCAGCTTGGCCTCGACAGGGGACGAGCAGTACTTC. It yields the protein CASSLASTGDEQYF. The J gene is TRBJ2-7, the V gene TRBV11-1; 8 positions agree with TRBD1. The CDR3 contains 14 residues. Losses at the gene ends were 3 bases for V and 5 bases for J; bases not matched to a gene: 6. Germline V lookup: CDR1 SGHAT, CDR2 FQDESV (reference sequence).

The chain combines TRBV20-1 with TRBJ2-7; D perhaps matches TRBD2 (5 bases). From germline, CDR1 is DFQATT and CDR2 SNEGSKA (reference sequence). Trimming took 0 bases from V and 4 from J, leaving 16 bases between them. This CDR3 spans 15 amino acids. The CDR3 DNA is TGCAGTGCTAGAGATGTAGCGAAAGAGGGTTACGAGCAGTACTTC. Protein: CSARDVAKEGYEQYF.

Note on this clonotype: A much larger clone lies a single base off, so this may be a read error. The chain is built from TRBV5-1 and TRBJ2-2; TRBD1 agrees at 8 bases. This CDR3 region has 15 residues. Per the germline V gene, CDR1 is SGHRS and CDR2 is YFSETQ. In DNA, the CDR3 is TGCCCCAGCAGCACCATACAGGGGGGCACCGGGGAGCTGTTTTTT. This sequence encodes CPSSTIQGGTGELFF.

A word on this clonotype: This may be a read error, as it is one base from a much larger clone. V and J are TRBV27 and TRBJ2-3, with D perhaps TRBD2 (6 bases). Germline V lookup: CDR1 MNHEY, CDR2 SMNVEV (reference sequence). V was shortened by 5 bases and J by 4 bases, with 13 bases between the two germline ends. This CDR3 has 14 amino acids. CDR3: CASSEESSADTQYF. Written as DNA, the CDR3 is TGTGCCAGCAGTGAGGAGTCTAGCGCAGATACGCAGTATTTT.

This clonotype was detected many times. V and J are TRBV5-1 and TRBJ2-3; D remains unclear. Trimming cost V 0 bases and J 2 bases, with 7 bases left between them. There are 14 residues in the CDR3. Germline-derived CDR1 and CDR2 are SGHRS and YFSETQ. CDR3 nucleotides: TGCGCCAGCAGCTTGGAGTGGGCCACAGATACGCAGTATTTT. This gives the protein CASSLEWATDTQYF.

The chain is built from TRBV20-1 and TRBJ2-7; no clear D. CDR3 length equals 13 residues. Trimming removed 6 bases at V and 2 bases at J, with 14 bases between. Germline V gene sequence: CDR1 DFQATT, CDR2 SNEGSKA (reference sequence). In DNA form, the CDR3 reads TGCAGTGCCCCCCGGACGGAAGCCTACGAGCAGTACTTC. Protein: CSAPRTEAYEQYF.